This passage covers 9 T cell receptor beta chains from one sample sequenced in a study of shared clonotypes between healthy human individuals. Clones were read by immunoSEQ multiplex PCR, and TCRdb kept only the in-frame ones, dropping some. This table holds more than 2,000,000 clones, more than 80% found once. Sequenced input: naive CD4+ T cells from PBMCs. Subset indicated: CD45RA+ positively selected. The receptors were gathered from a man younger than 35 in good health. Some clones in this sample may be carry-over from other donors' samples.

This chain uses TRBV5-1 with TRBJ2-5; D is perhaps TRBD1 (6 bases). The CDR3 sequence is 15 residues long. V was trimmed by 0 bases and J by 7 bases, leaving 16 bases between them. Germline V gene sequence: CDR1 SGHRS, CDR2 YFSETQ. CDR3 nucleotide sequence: TGCGCCAGCAGCTTGGTGGGACACCTTATAGGGACCCAGTACTTC. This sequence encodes CASSLVGHLIGTQYF.

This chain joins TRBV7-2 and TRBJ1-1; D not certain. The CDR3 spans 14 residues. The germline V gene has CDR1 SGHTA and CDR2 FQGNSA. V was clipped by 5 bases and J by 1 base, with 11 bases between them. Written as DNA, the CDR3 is TGTGCCAGCAGCCTAGAATGGCAGAACACTGAAGCTTTCTTT. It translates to CASSLEWQNTEAFF.

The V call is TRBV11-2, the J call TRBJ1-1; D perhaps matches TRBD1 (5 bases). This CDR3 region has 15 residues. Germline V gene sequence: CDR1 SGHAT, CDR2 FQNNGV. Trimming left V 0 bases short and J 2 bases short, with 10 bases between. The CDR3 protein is CASSLDRGENTEAFF. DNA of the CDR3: TGTGCCAGCAGCTTAGATCGGGGGGAAAACACTGAAGCTTTCTTT.

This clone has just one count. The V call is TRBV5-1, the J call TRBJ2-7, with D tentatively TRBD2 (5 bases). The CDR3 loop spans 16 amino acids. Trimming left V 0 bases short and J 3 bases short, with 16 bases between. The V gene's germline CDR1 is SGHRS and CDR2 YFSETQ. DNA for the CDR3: TGCGCCAGCAGCTTGGTTTCGGGATTAGGTGGCTACGAGCAGTACTTC. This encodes CASSLVSGLGGYEQYF.

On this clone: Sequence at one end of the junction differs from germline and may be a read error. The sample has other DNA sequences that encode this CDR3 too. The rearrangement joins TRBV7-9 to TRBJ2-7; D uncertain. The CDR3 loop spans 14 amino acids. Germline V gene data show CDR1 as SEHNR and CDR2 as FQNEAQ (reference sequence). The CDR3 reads CASSLVGSYYEQYF. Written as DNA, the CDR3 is TGCGCCAGCAGCTTAGTGGGCAGTTACTACGAGCAGTACTTC.

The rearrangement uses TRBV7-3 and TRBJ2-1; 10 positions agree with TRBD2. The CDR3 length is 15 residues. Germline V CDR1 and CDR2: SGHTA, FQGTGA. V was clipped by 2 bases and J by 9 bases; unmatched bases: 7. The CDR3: CASSLLAGVSGEQFF. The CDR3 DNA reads TGTGCCAGCAGCTTACTAGCGGGAGTATCTGGTGAGCAGTTCTTC. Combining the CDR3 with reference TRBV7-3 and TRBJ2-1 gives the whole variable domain GAGVSQTPSNKVTEKGKYVELRCDPISGHTALYWYRQSLGQGPEFLIYFQGTGAADDSGLPNDRFFAVRPEGSVSTLKIQRTERGDSAVYLCASSLLAGVSGEQFFGPGTRLTVL.

CDR3 coding DNA: TGTGCCAGCAGCTTGCTGGGGACTCCGGGACTAGCGGGAGGGGAAGAGTTCTTC. It encodes CASSLLGTPGLAGGEEFF. The rearrangement links TRBV5-6 to TRBJ2-1, with 16 bases lining up with TRBD2. The CDR3 covers 18 residues. CDR1 SGHDT and CDR2 YYEEEE come from the germline V gene. Trimming removed 1 base from V and 14 bases from J; junction bases left unmatched: 15.

The CDR3 loop reads CASSPAGGANTGELFF. The CDR3 DNA sequence: TGTGCCAGCTCACCAGCCGGGGGGGCCAACACCGGGGAGCTGTTTTTT. The chain joins TRBV18 to TRBJ2-2; 8 bases match TRBD2. The CDR3 is made up of 16 amino acids. V lost 2 bases and J lost 2; bases outside the gene matches: 4. Germline-derived CDR1 and CDR2 are KGHSH and LQKENI.

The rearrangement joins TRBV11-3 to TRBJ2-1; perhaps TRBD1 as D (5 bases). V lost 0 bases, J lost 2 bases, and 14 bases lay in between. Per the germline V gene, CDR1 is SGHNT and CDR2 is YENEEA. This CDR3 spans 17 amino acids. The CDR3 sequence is CASSLDGAAGPYNEQFF. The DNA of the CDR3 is TGTGCCAGCAGCTTAGATGGGGCGGCAGGGCCCTACAATGAGCAGTTCTTC. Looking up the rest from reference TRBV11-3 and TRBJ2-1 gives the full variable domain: EAGVVQSPRYKIIEKKQPVAFWCNPISGHNTLYWYLQNLGQGPELLIRYENEEAVDDSQLPKDRFSAERLKGVDSTLKIQPAELGDSAVYLCASSLDGAAGPYNEQFFGPGTRLTVL.